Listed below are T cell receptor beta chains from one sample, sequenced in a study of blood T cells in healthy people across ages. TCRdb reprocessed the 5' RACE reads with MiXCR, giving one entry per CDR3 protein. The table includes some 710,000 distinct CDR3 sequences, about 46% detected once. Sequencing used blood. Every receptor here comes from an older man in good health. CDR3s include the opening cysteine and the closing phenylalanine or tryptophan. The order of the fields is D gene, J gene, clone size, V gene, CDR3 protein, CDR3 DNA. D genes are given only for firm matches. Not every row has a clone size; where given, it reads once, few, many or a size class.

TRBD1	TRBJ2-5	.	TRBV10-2	CASRTGTGGLETQYF	TGCGCCAGCAGGACCGGGACAGGGGGCTTAGAGACCCAGTACTTC
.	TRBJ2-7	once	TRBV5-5	CASSSLGGAYNEQYF	TGTGCCAGCAGTTCCCTTGGGGGAGCCTACAATGAGCAGTACTTC
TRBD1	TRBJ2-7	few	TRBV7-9	CASSRQGRSYEQYF	TGTGCCAGCAGCCGACAGGGCCGATCCTACGAGCAGTACTTC
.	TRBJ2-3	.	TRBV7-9	CASSSTSRTTDTQYF	TGTGCCAGCAGCAGTACTAGCAGAACCACAGATACGCAGTATTTT
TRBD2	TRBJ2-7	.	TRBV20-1	CSASGGGLAGAETYEQYF	TGCAGTGCTAGTGGGGGAGGACTAGCGGGGGCCGAAACCTACGAGCAGTACTTC
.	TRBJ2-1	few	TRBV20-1	CSARSAGRTNEQFF	TGCAGTGCTAGATCGGCGGGAAGGACCAATGAGCAGTTCTTC
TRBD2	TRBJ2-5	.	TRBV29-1	CTVTRLAAQKTQYF	TGCACCGTAACCCGACTAGCGGCTCAGAAGACCCAGTACTTC
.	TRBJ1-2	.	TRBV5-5	CASSLEFRGYGNTF	TGTGCCAGCAGCTTGGAGTTTCGGGGCTATGGCAACACCTTC
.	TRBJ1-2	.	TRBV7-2	CASSPTRDGGYTF	TGTGCCAGCAGCCCTACACGAGACGGTGGCTACACCTTC
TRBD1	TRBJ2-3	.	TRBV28	CASSSGGSLDTQYF	TGTGCCAGCAGTTCAGGGGGCAGTTTGGATACGCAGTATTTT
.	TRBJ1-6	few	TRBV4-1	CAGGGIRSPLHF	TGCGCCGGAGGAGGAATTAGGTCACCCCTCCACTTT
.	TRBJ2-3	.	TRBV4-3	CASSQEVKIGGMGDTQYF	TGCGCCAGCAGCCAAGAGGTGAAGATCGGCGGGATGGGGGATACGCAGTATTTT
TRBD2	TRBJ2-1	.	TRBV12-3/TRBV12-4	CASSLRRLTGGNEQFF	TGTGCCAGCAGTTTGCGGAGACTAACGGGAGGCAATGAGCAGTTCTTC
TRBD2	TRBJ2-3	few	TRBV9	CASSGLSGRSSTDTQYF	TGTGCCAGCAGCGGCCTTAGCGGGAGGTCTAGCACAGATACGCAGTATTTT